This entry lists 3 T cell receptor beta chains sequenced from one sample in a study of T cells in Graves' hyperthyroidism and ophthalmopathy (dated by TCRdb to between 2018 and 2020). Library method: multiplex PCR. The sequencer listed for this sample is Illumina HiSeq 2000. TCR beta CDR3 regions were amplified from RNA transcripts. A first-round RT-PCR of the TCR CDR3 used the HTBI primer set with the Qiagen OneStep RT-PCR kit. Through fastp at Q25 and MiXCR, TCRdb rebuilt clones from the public reads, retaining in-frame beta chains. One record per CDR3 amino acid sequence lists the most common genes and DNA. The sample table lists hundreds of thousands of distinct CDR3 sequences, 15% to 20% of them with a count of one. Of the sample, about 51% falls within the top ten clones. Sequencing was done on a sample of blood. Source of these receptors: a woman in her sixties with Graves' ophthalmopathy.

This clonotype was picked up many times. The chain carries TRBV7-3 and TRBJ1-2; 7 bases agree with TRBD1. This CDR3 contains 13 residues. Germline V lookup: CDR1 SGHTA, CDR2 FQGTGA. V was clipped by 5 bases and J by 8 bases; unmatched bases: 8. CDR3 nucleotide sequence: TGTGCCAGCAGCCCCAACAGGGGCGGCGGCTACACCTTC. As protein: CASSPNRGGGYTF.

The chain carries TRBV7-6 and TRBJ2-1; perhaps TRBD1 as D (6 bases). V was shortened by 3 bases and J by 4 bases, with 16 bases between the two germline ends. Germline CDR1 is SGHVS and CDR2 is FNYEAQ. The CDR3 runs to 16 residues. The chain's CDR3 is CASSFKTGLTYNEQFF. The CDR3 DNA follows: TGTGCCAGCAGCTTCAAAACAGGGTTAACGTACAATGAGCAGTTCTTC.

The V call is TRBV25-1, the J call TRBJ2-2, with D possibly matching TRBD2 (7 bases). CDR1 and CDR2 from the germline V gene are MGHDK and SYGVNS. The CDR3 covers 14 residues. Trimming took off 1 base at V and 7 bases at J, with 10 bases between the two ends. The CDR3 sequence is CASSESGGHGELFF. DNA of the CDR3: TGTGCCAGCAGTGAATCGGGGGGCCACGGGGAGCTGTTTTTT.